These 3 T cell receptor beta chains were sequenced from one sample in a study of T-cell memory formation after mild COVID-19. TCRdb ran MiXCR on the 5' RACE reads and lists one entry per CDR3 protein. The data show around 320,000 distinct CDR3 sequences, 25% to 30% seen once. The specimen was PBMCs or a T cell subset sorted from them (not recorded which). All receptors derive from an adult woman who had mild COVID-19 (a few samples of this study predate the infection). Cell type and time point are not known.

This clonotype was seen a few times. The DNA of the CDR3 is TGTGCCAGCAGTGTAACAGGAGAGCAGTACTTC. Translated, it gives CASSVTGEQYF. V is TRBV2 and J is TRBJ2-7, with D perhaps matching TRBD1 (5 bases). Germline V lookup: CDR1 SNHLY, CDR2 FYNNEI. V was clipped by 4 bases and J by 7 bases, with 8 bases between them. CDR3 length equals 11 residues.

This clonotype was counted only a few times. This rearrangement joins TRBV5-1 to TRBJ2-1; TRBD2 matches at 10 bases. This CDR3 comprises 16 residues. J gave up 6 bases and V 4 bases, and 10 bases lay outside the gene matches. Germline assignment: CDR1 SGHRS and CDR2 YFSETQ. DNA of the CDR3: TGCGCCAGCAGCATCACCCCTAGCGGGAGAGGCAATGAGCAGTTCTTC. It encodes CASSITPSGRGNEQFF. Looking up the rest from reference TRBV5-1 and TRBJ2-1 gives the full variable domain: KAGVTQTPRYLIKTRGQQVTLSCSPISGHRSVSWYQQTPGQGLQFLFEYFSETQRNKGNFPGRFSGRQFSNSRSEMNVSTLELGDSALYLCASSITPSGRGNEQFFGPGTRLTVL.

The rearrangement uses TRBV3-1 and TRBJ2-7; D remains unclear. Per germline, CDR1 LGHDT and CDR2 YNNKEL (reference sequence). The CDR3 extends over 15 amino acids. V gave up 2 bases and J gave up 3 bases, with 14 bases separating them. CDR3 residues: CASSQIGVTGYEQYF. Here the CDR3 DNA reads TGTGCCAGCAGCCAAATCGGTGTAACCGGCTACGAGCAGTACTTC.